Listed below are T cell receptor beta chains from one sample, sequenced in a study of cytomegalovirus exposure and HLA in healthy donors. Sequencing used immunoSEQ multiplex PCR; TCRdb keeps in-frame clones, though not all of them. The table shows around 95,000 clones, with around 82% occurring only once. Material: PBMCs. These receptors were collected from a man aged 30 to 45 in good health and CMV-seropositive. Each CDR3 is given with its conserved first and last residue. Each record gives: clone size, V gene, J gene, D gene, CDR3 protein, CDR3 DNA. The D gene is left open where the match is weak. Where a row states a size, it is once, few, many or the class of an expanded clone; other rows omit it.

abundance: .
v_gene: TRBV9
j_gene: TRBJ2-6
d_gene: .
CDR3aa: CASSVAIGANVLTF
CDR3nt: TGTGCCAGCAGCGTAGCTATTGGGGCCAACGTCCTGACTTTC

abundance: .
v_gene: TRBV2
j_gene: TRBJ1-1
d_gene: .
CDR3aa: CASSRSLRNTEAFF
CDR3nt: TGTGCCAGCAGTAGGAGTTTACGGAACACTGAAGCTTTCTTT

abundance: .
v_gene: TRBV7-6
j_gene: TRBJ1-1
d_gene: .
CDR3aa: CASSPIGRGILGAEAFF
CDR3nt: TGTGCCAGCAGCCCAATTGGCAGGGGAATACTTGGGGCTGAAGCTTTCTTT

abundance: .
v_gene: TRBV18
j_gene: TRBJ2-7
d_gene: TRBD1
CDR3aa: CASSPTRDRAYEQYF
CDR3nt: TGTGCCAGCTCACCCACCCGGGACAGGGCCTACGAGCAGTACTTC

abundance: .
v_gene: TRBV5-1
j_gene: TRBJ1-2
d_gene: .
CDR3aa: CASSLAGGTEAGVF
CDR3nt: TGCGCCAGCAGCTTGGCCGGCGGAACAGAGGCGGGGGTCTTC

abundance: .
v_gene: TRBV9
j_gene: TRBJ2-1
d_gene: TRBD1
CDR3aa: CASSVEARTGILHNEQFF
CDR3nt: TGTGCCAGCAGCGTAGAGGCAAGGACAGGGATTTTACACAATGAGCAGTTCTTC

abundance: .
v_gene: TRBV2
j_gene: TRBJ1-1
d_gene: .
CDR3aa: CARKRTVNTEAFF
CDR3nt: TGTGCCCGGAAGAGGACAGTGAACACTGAAGCTTTCTTT

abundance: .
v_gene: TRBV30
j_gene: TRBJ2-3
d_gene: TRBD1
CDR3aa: CAWSAQQGAADTQYF
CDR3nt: TGTGCCTGGAGTGCACAACAGGGGGCTGCAGATACGCAGTATTTT

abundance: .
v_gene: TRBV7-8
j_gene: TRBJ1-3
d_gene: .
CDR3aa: CASSTMTAISGNTIYF
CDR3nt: TGTGCCAGCAGCACTATGACAGCGATCTCTGGAAACACCATATATTTT

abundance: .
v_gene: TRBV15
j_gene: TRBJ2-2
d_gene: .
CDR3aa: CATSPQTVANTGELFF
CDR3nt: TGTGCCACCAGCCCACAGACAGTGGCGAACACCGGGGAGCTGTTTTTT

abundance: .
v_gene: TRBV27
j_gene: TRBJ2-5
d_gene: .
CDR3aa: CASRGRWGGLKTQYF
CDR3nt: TGTGCCAGCAGGGGAAGGTGGGGGGGGCTGAAGACCCAGTACTTC

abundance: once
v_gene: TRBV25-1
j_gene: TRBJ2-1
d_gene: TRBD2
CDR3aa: CASSGVTSEKVEQFF
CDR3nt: TGTGCCAGCAGTGGGGTAACTAGCGAGAAGGTTGAGCAGTTCTTC

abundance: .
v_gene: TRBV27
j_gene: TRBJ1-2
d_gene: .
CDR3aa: CASSLRQANYGYTF
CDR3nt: TGTGCCAGCAGTTTAAGGCAGGCAAACTATGGCTACACCTTC

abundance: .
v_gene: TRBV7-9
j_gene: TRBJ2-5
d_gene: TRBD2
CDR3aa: CASSLGGSATFLDF
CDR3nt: TGTGCCAGCAGCCTCGGGGGGAGCGCTACCTTTCTAGACTTC

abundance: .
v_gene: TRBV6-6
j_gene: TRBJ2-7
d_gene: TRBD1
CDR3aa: CASSSRADRRSYEQYF
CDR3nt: TGTGCCAGCAGTAGCCGTGCGGACAGGCGGTCCTACGAGCAGTACTTC

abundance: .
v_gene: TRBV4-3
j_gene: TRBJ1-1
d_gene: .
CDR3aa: CASSQRGGREAFF
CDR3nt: TGCGCCAGCAGCCAGCGGGGAGGGCGTGAAGCTTTCTTT

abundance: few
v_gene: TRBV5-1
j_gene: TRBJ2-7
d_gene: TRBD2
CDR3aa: CASSLQTSGANEQYF
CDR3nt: TGCGCCAGCAGCTTGCAGACTAGCGGGGCGAACGAGCAGTACTTC

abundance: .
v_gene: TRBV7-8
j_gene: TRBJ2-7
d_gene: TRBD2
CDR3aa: CASSLVGQRGVMYEQYF
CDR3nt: TGTGCCAGCAGCTTAGTGGGACAGCGGGGGGTAATGTACGAGCAGTACTTC

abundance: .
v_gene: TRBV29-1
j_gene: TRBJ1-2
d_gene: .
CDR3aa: CSVAPMGGGAGGYTF
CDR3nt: TGCAGCGTGGCGCCAATGGGAGGGGGGGCAGGTGGCTACACCTTC

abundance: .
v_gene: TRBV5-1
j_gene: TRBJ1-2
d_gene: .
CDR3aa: CASSLGTADGYTF
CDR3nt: TGCGCCAGCAGCTTGGGGACAGCCGATGGCTACACCTTC

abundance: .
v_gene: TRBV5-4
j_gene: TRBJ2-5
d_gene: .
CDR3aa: CASSLVSEETQYF
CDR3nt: TGTGCCAGCAGCTTGGTTTCGGAGGAGACCCAGTACTTC

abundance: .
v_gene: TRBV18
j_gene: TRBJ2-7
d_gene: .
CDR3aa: CASSPSGFPTYEQYF
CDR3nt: TGTGCCAGCTCACCATCAGGTTTTCCTACCTACGAGCAGTACTTC

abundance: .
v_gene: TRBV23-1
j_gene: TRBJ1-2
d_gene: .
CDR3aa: CASGWGHPRRVYGYTF
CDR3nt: TGCGCCAGCGGGTGGGGACACCCTAGGCGTGTCTATGGCTACACCTTC

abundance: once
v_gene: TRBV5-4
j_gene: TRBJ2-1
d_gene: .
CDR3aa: CASSPAARANNEQFF
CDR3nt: TGTGCCAGCAGCCCAGCTGCGCGGGCTAACAATGAGCAGTTCTTC

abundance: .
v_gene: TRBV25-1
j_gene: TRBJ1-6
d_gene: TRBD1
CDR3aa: CASSEFQGAVNSPLHF
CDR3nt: TGTGCCAGCAGTGAATTCCAGGGGGCTGTAAATTCACCCCTCCACTTT

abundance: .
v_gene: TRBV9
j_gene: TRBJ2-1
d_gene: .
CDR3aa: CASSQPEGRGHNEQFF
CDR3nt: TGTGCCAGCAGCCAACCAGAGGGTCGAGGTCACAATGAGCAGTTCTTC

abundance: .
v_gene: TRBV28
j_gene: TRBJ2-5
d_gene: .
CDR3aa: CASSLAVETQYF
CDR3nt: TGTGCCAGCAGTTTAGCGGTGGAGACCCAGTACTTC

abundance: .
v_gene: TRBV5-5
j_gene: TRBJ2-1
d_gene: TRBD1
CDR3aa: CASSLVETAGTGERNEQFF
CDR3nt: TGTGCCAGCAGCTTGGTAGAAACTGCCGGGACAGGGGAGCGGAATGAGCAGTTCTTC

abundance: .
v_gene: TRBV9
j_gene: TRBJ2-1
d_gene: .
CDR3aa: CASSVGLARDNEQFF
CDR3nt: TGTGCCAGCAGCGTAGGATTAGCAAGAGACAATGAGCAGTTCTTC

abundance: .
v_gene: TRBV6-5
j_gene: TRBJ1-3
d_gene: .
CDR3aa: CASSPGNSGNTIYF
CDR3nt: TGTGCCAGCAGTCCAGGGAACTCTGGAAACACCATATATTTT

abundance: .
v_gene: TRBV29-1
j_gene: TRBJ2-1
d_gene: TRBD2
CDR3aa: CSVSSGRDNSDEQFF
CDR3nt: TGCAGCGTTTCTAGCGGGAGGGATAATTCCGATGAGCAGTTCTTC